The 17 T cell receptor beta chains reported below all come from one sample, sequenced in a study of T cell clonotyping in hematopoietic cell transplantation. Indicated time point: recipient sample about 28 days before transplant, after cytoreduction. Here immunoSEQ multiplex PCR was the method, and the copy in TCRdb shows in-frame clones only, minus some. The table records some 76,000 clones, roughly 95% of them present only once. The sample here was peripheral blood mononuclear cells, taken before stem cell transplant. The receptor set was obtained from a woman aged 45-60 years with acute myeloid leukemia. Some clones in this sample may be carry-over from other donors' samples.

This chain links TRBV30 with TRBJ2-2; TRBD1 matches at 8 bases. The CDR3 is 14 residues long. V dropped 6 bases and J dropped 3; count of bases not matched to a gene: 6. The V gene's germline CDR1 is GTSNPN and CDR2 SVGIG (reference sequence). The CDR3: CACPDRVDTGELFF. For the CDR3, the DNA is TGTGCCTGCCCGGACAGGGTTGACACCGGGGAGCTGTTTTTT.

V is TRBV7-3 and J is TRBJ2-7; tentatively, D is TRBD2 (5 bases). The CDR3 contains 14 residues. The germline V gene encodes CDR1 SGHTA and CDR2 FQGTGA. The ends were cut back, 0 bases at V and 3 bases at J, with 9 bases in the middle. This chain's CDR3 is CASSLTASGYEQYF. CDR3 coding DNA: TGTGCCAGCAGCTTAACCGCGAGCGGCTACGAGCAGTACTTC.

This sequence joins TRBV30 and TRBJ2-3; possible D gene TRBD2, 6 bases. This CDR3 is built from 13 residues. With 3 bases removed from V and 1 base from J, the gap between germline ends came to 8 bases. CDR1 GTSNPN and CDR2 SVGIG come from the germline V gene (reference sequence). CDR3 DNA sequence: TGTGCCTGGAGGGCTAGCGGCACAGATACGCAGTATTTT. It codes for CAWRASGTDTQYF. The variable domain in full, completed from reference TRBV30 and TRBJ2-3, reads SQTIHQWPATLVQPVGSPLSLECTVEGTSNPNLYWYRQAAGRGLQLLFYSVGIGQISSEVPQNLSASRPQDRQFILSSKKLLLSDSGFYLCAWRASGTDTQYFGPGTRLTVL.

The CDR3 bases are TGTGCCTGGAGTATAACTAACTATGGCTACACCTTC. Translating gives CAWSITNYGYTF. This rearrangement joins TRBV30 to TRBJ1-2, with D unclear. The CDR3 loop spans 12 amino acids. V was cut by 2 bases and J by 0 bases, with 4 bases left in between. CDR1 GTSNPN and CDR2 SVGIG come from the germline V gene (reference sequence).

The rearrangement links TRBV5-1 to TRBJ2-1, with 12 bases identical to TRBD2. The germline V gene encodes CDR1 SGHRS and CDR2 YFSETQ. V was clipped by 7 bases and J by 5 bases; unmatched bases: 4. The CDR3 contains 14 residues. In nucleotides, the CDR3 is TGCGCCAGCTCGACTAGCGGGAGAGACAATGAGCAGTTCTTC. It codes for CASSTSGRDNEQFF. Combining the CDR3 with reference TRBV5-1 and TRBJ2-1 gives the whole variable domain KAGVTQTPRYLIKTRGQQVTLSCSPISGHRSVSWYQQTPGQGLQFLFEYFSETQRNKGNFPGRFSGRQFSNSRSEMNVSTLELGDSALYLCASSTSGRDNEQFFGPGTRLTVL.

CDR3 sequence reads: CAWSPFQETQYF. In DNA form, the CDR3 reads TGTGCCTGGAGTCCCTTCCAAGAGACCCAGTACTTC. The J gene is TRBJ2-5, the V gene TRBV30; D is unresolved. This CDR3 contains 12 residues. Germline loops: CDR1 GTSNPN, CDR2 SVGIG (reference sequence). Trimming stripped 2 bases from V and 1 base from J, with 5 bases between.

DNA for the CDR3: TGTGCCAGCAGCCCATTCCGGGACAGGGGGCGGCAGCAGTACTTC. Its translation: CASSPFRDRGRQQYF. This sequence joins TRBV7-2 and TRBJ2-7; 12 positions match TRBD1. Germline loops: CDR1 SGHTA, CDR2 FQGNSA. The CDR3 is 15 amino acids. V lost 5 bases to trimming and J lost 8 bases; unmatched junction nucleotides: 10.

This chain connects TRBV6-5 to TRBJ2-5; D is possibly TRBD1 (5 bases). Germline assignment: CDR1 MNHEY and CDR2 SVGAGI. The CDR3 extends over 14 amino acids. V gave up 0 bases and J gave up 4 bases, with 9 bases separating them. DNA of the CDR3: TGTGCCAGCAGTTACTCCGCAGGGCTAGAGACCCAGTACTTC. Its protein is CASSYSAGLETQYF.

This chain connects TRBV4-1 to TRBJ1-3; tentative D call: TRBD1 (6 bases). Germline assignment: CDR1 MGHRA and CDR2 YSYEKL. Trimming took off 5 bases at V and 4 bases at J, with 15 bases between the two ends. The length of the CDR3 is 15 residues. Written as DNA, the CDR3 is TGCGCCAGCAGCGGGCAGGGGTCAGCCGGAAACACCATATATTTT. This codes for CASSGQGSAGNTIYF.

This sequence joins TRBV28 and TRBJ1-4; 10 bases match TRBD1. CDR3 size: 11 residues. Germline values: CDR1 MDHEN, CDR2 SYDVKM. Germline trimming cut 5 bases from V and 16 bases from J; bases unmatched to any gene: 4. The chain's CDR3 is CASSEGTGAFF. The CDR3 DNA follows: TGTGCCAGCAGTGAAGGGACAGGGGCGTTTTTT. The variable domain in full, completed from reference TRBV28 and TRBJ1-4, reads DVKVTQSSRYLVKRTGEKVFLECVQDMDHENMFWYRQDPGLGLRLIYFSYDVKMKEKGDIPEGYSVSREKKERFSLILESASTNQTSMYLCASSEGTGAFFGSGTQLSVL.

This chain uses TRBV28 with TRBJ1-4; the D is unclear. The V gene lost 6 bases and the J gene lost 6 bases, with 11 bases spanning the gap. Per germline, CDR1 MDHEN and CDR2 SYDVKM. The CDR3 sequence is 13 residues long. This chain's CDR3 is CASRSGSDEKLFF. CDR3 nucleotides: TGTGCCAGCAGATCTGGTTCGGATGAAAAACTGTTTTTT.

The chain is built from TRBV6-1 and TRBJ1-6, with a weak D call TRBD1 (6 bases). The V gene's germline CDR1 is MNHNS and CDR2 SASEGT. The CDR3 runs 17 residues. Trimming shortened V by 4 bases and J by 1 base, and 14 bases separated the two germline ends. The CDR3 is CASSAYREVSYNSPLHF. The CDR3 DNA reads TGTGCCAGCAGTGCCTACAGGGAAGTATCCTATAATTCACCCCTCCACTTT.

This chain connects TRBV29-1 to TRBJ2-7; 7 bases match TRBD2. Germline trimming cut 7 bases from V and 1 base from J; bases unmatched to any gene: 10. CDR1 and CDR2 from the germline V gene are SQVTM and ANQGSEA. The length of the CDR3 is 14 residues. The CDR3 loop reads CSARPVGGSYEQYF. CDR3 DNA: TGCAGCGCCCGACCTGTGGGGGGGTCCTACGAGCAGTACTTC.

CDR3: CATSRDKFRDRYYEQYF. The CDR3 nucleotides are TGTGCCACCAGCAGAGATAAATTCCGGGACAGATACTACGAGCAGTACTTC. The rearrangement joins TRBV15 to TRBJ2-7; the match to TRBD1 covers 7 bases. CDR3 size: 17 residues. The germline gives CDR1 LNHNV, CDR2 YYDKDF (reference sequence). After removal of 0 bases from V and 3 bases from J, the junction contained 11 bases not matched to a gene.

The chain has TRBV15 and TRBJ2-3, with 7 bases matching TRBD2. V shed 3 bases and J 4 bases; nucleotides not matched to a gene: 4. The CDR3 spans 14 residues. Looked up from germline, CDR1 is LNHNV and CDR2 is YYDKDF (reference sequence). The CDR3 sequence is CATSSRGSSDTQYF. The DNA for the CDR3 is TGTGCCACCAGCAGTCGCGGGAGCTCAGATACGCAGTATTTT.

In DNA form, the CDR3 reads TGTGCCAGTAGTCCAAAGACTCTAGCGGGTACTGGCTACGAGCAGTACTTC. Translation gives CASSPKTLAGTGYEQYF. The chain has TRBV19 and TRBJ2-7; 8 bases are shared with TRBD2. The CDR3 length is 17 residues. The germline gives CDR1 LNHDA, CDR2 SQIVND (reference sequence). V was clipped by 5 bases and J by 3 bases; unmatched bases: 15.

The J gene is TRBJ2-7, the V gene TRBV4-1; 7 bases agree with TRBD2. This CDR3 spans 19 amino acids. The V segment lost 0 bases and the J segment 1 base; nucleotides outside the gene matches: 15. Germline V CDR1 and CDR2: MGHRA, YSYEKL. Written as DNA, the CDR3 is TGCGCCAGCAGCCAAGATGCGAAGGGGAGGGGAGGACCTTCCTACGAGCAGTACTTC. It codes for CASSQDAKGRGGPSYEQYF.